This T cell receptor beta chain was identified during a study of liver allograft versus peripheral blood T cells. Across the whole study: Liver transplant recipients had T cell receptor repertoires compared between transplanted liver and peripheral blood.

Study findings and constraints: It was reported that the T cell receptor repertoires found inside liver allografts differed from those that were detected in peripheral blood.

MiXCR, applied by TCRdb to the reads, yields one record per CDR3 protein. The table lists several thousand distinct CDR3 sequences, around a sixth of them singletons. Trimming removed 0 bases at V and 6 bases at J, with 10 bases between. This CDR3 contains 13 residues. From germline, CDR1 is SGHNT and CDR2 YYREEE (reference sequence). As concerns this clonotype: What it recognizes is unknown.

This chain connects TRBV5-4 to TRBJ2-7; D is undetermined. This TCR was sampled from a human patient who had a liver transplant. The graft donor may be the source of some T cells. CDR3 sequence: CASSLGGSGEQYF. DNA of the CDR3: TGTGCCAGCAGCTTGGGGGGATCCGGCGAGCAGTACTTC.